Described below is a single T cell receptor (beta chain) sequence and its context. The target antigen is unknown. This specimen belongs to a study of T cells in localized non-small cell lung cancer. Some clones are missing from TCRdb's copy, which holds only in-frame ones; the method was immunoSEQ multiplex PCR. Of tens of thousands of clones listed, 75% to 90% are singletons. Study-wide points: Measurement of T cell clonality placed uninvolved adjacent lung highest, above the level in tumor. Analysis by sequencing included only one tumor region, so heterogeneity remains possible. In adjacent lung, a median around 55 of the top 100 tumor clones were found.

The source is a male donor older than 55 with stage II lung adenocarcinoma. Source: peripheral blood mononuclear cells, taken before any cancer treatment.

Here the CDR3 reads CASRRGTGLSGNTIYF. DNA of the CDR3: TGTGCCAGCAGGCGGGGGACAGGGCTTTCTGGAAACACCATATATTTT. This rearrangement joins TRBV11-2 to TRBJ1-3, with 9 bases that match TRBD1. Germline V CDR1 and CDR2: SGHAT, FQNNGV. J gave up 1 base and V 6 bases, and 7 bases lay outside the gene matches. The CDR3 extends over 16 amino acids.